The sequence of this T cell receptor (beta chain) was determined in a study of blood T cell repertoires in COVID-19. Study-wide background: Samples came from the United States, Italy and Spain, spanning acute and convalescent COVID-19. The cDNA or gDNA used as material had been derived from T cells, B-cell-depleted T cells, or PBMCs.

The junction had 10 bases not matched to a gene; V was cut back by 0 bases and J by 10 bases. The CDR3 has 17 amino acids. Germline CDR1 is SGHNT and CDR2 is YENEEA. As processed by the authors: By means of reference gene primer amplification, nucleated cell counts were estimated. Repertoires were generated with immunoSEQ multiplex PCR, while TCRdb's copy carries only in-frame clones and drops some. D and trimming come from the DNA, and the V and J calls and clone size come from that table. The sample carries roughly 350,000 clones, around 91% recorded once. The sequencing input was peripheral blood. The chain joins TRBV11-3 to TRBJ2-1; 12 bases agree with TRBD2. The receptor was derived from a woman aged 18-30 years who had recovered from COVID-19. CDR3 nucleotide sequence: TGTGCCAGCAGCTTAGATCGGGGGTTCGGACTAGCGGGAGAGCAGTTCTTC. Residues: CASSLDRGFGLAGEQFF.